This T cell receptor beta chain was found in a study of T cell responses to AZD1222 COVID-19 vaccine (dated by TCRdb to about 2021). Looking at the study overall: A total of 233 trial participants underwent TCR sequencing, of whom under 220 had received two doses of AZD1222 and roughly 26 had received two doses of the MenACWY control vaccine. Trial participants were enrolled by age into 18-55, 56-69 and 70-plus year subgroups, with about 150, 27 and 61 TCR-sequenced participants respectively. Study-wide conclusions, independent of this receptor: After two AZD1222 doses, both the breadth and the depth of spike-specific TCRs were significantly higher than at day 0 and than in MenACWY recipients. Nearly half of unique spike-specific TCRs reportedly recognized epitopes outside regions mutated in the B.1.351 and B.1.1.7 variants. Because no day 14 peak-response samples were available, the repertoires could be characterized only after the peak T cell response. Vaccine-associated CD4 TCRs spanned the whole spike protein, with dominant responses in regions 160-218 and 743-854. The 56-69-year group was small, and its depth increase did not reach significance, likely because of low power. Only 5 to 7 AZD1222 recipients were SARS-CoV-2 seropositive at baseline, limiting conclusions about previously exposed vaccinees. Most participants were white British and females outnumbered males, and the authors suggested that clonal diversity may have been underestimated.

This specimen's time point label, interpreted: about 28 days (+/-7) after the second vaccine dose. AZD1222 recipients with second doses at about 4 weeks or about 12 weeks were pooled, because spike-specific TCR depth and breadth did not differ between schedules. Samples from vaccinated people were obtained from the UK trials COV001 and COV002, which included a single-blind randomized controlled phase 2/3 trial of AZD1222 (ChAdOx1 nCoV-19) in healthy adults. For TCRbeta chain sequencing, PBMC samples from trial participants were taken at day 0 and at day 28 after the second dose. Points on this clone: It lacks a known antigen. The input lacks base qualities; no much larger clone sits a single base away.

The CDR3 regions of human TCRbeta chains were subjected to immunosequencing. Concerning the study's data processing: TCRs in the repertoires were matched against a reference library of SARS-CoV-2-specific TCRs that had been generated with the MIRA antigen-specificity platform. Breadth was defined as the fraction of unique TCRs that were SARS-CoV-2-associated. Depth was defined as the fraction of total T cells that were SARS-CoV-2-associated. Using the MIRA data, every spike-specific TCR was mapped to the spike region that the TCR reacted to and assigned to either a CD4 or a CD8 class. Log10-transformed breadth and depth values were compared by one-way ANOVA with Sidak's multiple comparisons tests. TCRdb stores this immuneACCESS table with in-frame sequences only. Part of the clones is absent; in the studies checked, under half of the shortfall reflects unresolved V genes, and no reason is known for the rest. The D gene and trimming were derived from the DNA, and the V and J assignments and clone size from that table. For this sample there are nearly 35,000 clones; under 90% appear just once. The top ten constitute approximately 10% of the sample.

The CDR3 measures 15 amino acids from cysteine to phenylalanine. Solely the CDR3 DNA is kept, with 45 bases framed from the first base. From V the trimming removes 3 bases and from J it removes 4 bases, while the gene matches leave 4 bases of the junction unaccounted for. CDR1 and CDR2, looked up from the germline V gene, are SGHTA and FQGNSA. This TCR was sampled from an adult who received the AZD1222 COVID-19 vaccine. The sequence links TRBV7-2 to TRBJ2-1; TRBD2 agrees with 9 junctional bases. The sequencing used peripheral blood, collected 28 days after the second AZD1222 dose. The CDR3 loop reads CASSFSGRRYNEQFF. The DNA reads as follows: TGTGCCAGCAGCTTTAGCGGGAGAAGGTACAATGAGCAGTTCTTC.